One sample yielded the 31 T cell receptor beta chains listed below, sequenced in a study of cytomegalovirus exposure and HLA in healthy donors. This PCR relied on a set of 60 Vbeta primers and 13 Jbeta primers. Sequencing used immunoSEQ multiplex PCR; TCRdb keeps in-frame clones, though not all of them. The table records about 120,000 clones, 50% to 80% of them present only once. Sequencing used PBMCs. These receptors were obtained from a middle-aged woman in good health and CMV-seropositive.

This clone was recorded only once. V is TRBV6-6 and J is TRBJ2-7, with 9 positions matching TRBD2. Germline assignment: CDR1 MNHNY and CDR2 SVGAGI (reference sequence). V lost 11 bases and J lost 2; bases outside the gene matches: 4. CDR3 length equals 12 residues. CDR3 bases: TGTGCCGTCTCTAGCGGGGCCTACGAGCAGTACTTC. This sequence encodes CAVSSGAYEQYF.

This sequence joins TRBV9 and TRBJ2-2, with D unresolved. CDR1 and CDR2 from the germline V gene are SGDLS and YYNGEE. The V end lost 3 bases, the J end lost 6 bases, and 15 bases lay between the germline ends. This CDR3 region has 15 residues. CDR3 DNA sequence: TGTGCCAGCAGCGGCGAAGTTGGTCAGGCCGGGGAGCTGTTTTTT. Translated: CASSGEVGQAGELFF.

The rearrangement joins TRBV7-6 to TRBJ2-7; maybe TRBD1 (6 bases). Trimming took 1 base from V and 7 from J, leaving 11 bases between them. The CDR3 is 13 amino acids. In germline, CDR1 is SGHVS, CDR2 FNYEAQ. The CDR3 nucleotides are TGTGCCAGCAGCTTAGACAGGGCGGGTGAGCAGTACTTC. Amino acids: CASSLDRAGEQYF. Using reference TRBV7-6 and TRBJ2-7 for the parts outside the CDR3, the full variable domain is GAGVSQSPRYKVTKRGQDVALRCDPISGHVSLYWYRQALGQGPEFLTYFNYEAQQDKSGLPNDRFSAERPEGSISTLTIQRTEQRDSAMYRCASSLDRAGEQYFGPGTRLTVT.

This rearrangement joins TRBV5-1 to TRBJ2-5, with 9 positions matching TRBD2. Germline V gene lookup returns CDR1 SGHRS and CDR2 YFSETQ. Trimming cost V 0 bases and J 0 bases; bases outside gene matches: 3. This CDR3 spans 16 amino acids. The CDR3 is CASSLALAGNQETQYF. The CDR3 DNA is TGCGCCAGCAGCTTGGCTCTAGCGGGGAACCAAGAGACCCAGTACTTC.

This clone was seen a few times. CDR3 coding DNA: TGTGCCAGCAGCTTAGTAGGGAGTAATGAAAAACTGTTTTTT. Translating gives CASSLVGSNEKLFF. The chain uses TRBV11-2 and TRBJ1-4; no definite D call. This CDR3 is built from 14 residues. Trimming stripped 1 base from V and 4 bases from J, with 7 bases between. CDR1 is SGHAT, CDR2 FQNNGV, per germline.

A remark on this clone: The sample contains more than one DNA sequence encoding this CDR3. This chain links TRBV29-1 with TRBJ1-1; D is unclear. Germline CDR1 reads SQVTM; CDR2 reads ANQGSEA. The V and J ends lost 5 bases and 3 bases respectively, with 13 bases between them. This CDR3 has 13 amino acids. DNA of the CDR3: TGCAGCGTTTCGTCGGCGGCCGACACTGAAGCTTTCTTT. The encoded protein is CSVSSAADTEAFF.

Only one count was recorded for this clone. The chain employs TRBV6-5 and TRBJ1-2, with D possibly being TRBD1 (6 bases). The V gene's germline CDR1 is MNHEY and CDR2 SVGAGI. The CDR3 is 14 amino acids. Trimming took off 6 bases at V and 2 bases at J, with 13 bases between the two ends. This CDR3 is CASSHGQTNYGYTF. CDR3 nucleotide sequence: TGTGCCAGCAGCCACGGACAGACCAACTATGGCTACACCTTC.

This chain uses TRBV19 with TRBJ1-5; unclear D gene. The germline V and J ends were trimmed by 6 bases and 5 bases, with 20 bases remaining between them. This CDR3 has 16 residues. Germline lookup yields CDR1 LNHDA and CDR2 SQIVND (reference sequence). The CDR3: CASSVDIFIPHQPQHF. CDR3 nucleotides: TGTGCCAGTAGCGTAGACATTTTCATCCCCCATCAGCCCCAGCATTTT.

The CDR3 region is CASRQGLAGVADTQYF. CDR3 in DNA: TGTGCCAGCAGACAGGGACTAGCGGGAGTAGCAGATACGCAGTATTTT. This rearrangement joins TRBV6-6 to TRBJ2-3; 14 bases fit TRBD2. Germline values: CDR1 MNHNY, CDR2 SVGAGI (reference sequence). CDR3 size: 16 residues. V was clipped by 6 bases and J by 4 bases; unmatched bases: 6.

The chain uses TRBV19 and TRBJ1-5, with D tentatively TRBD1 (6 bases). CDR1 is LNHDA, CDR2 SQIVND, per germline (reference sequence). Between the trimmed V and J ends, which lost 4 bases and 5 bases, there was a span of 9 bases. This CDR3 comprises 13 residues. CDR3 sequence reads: CASSRTVDQPQHF. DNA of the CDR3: TGTGCCAGTAGTAGGACAGTGGATCAGCCCCAGCATTTT.

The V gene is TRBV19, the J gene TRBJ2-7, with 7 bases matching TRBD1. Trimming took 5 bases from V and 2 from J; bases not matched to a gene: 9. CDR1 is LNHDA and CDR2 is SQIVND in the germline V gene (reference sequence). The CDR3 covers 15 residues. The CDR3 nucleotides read TGTGCCAGTAGTCAGAACAGGGGCGCGGCCTACGAGCAGTACTTC. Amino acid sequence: CASSQNRGAAYEQYF.

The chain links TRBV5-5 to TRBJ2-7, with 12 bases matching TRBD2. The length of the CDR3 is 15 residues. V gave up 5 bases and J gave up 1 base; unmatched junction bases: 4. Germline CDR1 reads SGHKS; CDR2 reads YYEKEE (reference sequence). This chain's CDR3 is CASSHGTSGSYEQYF. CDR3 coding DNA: TGTGCCAGCAGTCATGGGACTAGCGGGTCCTACGAGCAGTACTTC.

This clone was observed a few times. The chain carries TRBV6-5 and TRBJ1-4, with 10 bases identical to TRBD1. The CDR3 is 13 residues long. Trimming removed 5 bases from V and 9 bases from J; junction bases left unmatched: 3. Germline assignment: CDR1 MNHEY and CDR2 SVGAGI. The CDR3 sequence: CASSGTGDQKLFF. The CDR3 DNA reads TGTGCCAGCAGTGGGACAGGGGATCAAAAACTGTTTTTT.

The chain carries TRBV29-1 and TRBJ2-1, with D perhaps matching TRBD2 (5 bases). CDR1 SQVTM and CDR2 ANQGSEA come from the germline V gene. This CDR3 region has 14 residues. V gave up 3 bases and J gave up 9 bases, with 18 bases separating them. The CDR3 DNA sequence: TGCAGCGTTGATGGGTGGACTGGATCGGGTGAGCAGTTCTTC. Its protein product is CSVDGWTGSGEQFF.

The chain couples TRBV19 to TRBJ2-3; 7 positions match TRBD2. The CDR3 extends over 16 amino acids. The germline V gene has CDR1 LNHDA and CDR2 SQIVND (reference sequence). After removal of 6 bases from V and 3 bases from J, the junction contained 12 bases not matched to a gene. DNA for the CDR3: TGTGCCAGTAGAGTCTCGGCGGGAGAAGGAACAGATACGCAGTATTTT. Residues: CASRVSAGEGTDTQYF.

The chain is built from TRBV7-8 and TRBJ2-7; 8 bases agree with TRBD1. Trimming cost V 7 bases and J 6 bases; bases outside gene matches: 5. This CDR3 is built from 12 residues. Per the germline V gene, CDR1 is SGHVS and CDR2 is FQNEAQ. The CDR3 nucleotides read TGTGCCAGCACGGACAGGGTCCCCGAGCAGTACTTC. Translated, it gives CASTDRVPEQYF.

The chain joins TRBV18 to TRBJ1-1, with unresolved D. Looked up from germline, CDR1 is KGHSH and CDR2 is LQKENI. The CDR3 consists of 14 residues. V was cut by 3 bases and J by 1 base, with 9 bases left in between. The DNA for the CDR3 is TGTGCCAGCTCACCCACGACGGGGAACACTGAAGCTTTCTTT. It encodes CASSPTTGNTEAFF. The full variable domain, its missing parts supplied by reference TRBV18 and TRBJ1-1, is NAGVMQNPRHLVRRRGQEARLRCSPMKGHSHVYWYRQLPEEGLKFMVYLQKENIIDESGMPKERFSAEFPKEGPSILRIQQVVRGDSAAYFCASSPTTGNTEAFFGQGTRLTVV.

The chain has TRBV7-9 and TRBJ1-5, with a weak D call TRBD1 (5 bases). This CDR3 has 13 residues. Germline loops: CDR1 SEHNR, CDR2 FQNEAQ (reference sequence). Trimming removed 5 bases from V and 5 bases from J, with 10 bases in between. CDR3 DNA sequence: TGTGCCAGCAGCCAATCGGGGGATCAGCCCCAGCATTTT. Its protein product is CASSQSGDQPQHF.

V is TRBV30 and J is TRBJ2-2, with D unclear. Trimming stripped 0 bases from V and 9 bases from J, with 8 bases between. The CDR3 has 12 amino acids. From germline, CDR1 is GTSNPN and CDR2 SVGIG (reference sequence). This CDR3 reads CAWSVARRELFF. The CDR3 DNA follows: TGTGCCTGGAGTGTTGCGCGCCGGGAGCTGTTTTTT.

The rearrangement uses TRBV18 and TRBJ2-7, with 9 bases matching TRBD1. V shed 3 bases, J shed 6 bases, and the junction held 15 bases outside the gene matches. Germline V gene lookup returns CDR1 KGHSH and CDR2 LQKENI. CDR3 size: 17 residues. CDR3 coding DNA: TGTGCCAGCTCACCCTCTCCAAACAGGGGGCATTCGGGCGAGCAGTACTTC. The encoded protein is CASSPSPNRGHSGEQYF. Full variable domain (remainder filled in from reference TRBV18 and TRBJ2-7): NAGVMQNPRHLVRRRGQEARLRCSPMKGHSHVYWYRQLPEEGLKFMVYLQKENIIDESGMPKERFSAEFPKEGPSILRIQQVVRGDSAAYFCASSPSPNRGHSGEQYFGPGTRLTVT.

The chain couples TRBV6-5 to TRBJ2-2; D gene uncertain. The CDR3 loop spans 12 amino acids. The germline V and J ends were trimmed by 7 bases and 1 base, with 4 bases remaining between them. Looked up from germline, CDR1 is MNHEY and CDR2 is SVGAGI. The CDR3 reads CASTLNTGELFF. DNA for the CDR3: TGTGCCAGCACCCTGAACACCGGGGAGCTGTTTTTT.

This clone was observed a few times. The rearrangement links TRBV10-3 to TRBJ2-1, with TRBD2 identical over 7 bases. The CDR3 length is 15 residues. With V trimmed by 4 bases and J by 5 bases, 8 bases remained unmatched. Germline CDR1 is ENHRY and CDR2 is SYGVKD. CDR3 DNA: TGTGCCATCAGTGTCGGTAGCGGGCCTGACAATGAGCAGTTCTTC. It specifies CAISVGSGPDNEQFF.

CDR3 region: CASSEGQASNQPQHF. For the CDR3, the DNA is TGTGCCAGCAGTGAAGGGCAGGCCAGCAATCAGCCCCAGCATTTT. The chain has TRBV2 and TRBJ1-5; D is unclear. The CDR3 runs to 15 residues. The V gene lost 1 base and the J gene lost 1 base, with 8 bases spanning the gap. Germline V gene data show CDR1 as SNHLY and CDR2 as FYNNEI.

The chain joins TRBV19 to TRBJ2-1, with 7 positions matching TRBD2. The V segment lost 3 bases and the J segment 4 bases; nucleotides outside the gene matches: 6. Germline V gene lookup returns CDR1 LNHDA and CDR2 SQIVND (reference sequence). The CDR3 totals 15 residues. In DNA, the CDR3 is TGTGCCAGTAGTATCGGGGGGAACCTTTACAATGAGCAGTTCTTC. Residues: CASSIGGNLYNEQFF.

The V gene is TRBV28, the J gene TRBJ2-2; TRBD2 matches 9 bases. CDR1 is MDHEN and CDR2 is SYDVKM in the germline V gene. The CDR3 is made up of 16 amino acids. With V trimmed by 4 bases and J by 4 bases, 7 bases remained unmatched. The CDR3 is CASSSATSGITGELFF. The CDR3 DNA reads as TGTGCCAGCAGTTCGGCGACTAGCGGAATCACCGGGGAGCTGTTTTTT.

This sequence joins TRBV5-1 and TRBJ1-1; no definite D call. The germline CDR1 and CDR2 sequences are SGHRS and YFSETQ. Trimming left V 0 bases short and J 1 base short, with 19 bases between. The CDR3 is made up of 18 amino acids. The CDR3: CASSLGRQIREGNTEAFF. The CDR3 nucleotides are TGCGCCAGCAGCTTGGGACGACAAATTCGGGAAGGGAACACTGAAGCTTTCTTT.

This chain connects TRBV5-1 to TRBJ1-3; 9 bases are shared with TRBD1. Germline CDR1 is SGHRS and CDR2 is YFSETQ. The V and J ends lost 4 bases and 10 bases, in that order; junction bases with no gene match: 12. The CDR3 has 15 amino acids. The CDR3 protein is CASSPGTGIFGTIYF. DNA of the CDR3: TGCGCCAGCAGCCCCGGGACAGGGATTTTTGGGACCATATATTTT.

The CDR3 region is CASTRSGHYEQYF. For the CDR3, the DNA is TGTGCCAGCACTAGGTCGGGTCATTACGAGCAGTACTTC. V is TRBV6-5 and J is TRBJ2-5; D not certain. The J call is in doubt because the DNA end fits TRBJ2-7 better. Germline V gives CDR1 MNHEY, CDR2 SVGAGI. The CDR3 spans 13 residues.

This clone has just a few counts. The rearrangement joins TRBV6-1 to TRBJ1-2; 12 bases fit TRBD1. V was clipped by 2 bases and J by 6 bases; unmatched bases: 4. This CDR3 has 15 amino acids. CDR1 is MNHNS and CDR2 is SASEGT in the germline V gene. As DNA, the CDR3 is TGTGCCAGCAGTGAACCGGGACAGGGGGCCCATGGCTACACCTTC. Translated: CASSEPGQGAHGYTF.

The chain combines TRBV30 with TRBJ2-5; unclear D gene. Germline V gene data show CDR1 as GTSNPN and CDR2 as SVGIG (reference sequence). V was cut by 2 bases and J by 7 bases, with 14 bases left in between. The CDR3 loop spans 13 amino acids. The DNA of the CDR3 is TGTGCCTGGAGTTCTGACTCGCTGGGGACCCAGTACTTC. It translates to CAWSSDSLGTQYF.

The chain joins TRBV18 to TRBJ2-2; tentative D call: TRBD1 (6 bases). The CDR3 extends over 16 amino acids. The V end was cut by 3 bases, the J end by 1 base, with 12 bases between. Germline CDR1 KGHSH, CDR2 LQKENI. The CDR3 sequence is CASSPRGQVNTGELFF. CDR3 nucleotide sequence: TGTGCCAGCTCACCGAGGGGACAAGTGAACACCGGGGAGCTGTTTTTT.